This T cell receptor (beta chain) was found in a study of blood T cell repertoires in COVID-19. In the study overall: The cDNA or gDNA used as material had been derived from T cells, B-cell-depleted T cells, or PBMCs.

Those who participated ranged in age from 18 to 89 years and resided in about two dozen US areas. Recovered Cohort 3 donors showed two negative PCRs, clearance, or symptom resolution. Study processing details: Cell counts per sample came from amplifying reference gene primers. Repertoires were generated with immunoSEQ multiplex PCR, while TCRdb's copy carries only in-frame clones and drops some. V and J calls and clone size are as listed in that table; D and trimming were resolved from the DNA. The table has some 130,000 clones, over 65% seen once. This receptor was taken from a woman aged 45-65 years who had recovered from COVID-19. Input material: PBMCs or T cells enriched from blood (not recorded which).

The CDR3 sequence: CASSPTVDSPLHF. CDR3 nucleotide sequence: TGTGCCAGCAGCCCCACGGTAGATTCACCCCTCCACTTT. This chain joins TRBV7-3 and TRBJ1-6; D gene uncertain. The CDR3 length is 13 residues. Germline V gene data show CDR1 as SGHTA and CDR2 as FQGTGA. V gave up 5 bases and J gave up 8 bases, with 10 bases separating them.